This T cell receptor (beta chain) is drawn from a study of T cells in Graves' hyperthyroidism and ophthalmopathy. Regions amplified from RNA transcripts were the TCR beta CDR3 regions. TCR CDR3 regions were first amplified by RT-PCR with HTBI primers. TCRdb ran MiXCR on the multiplex PCR reads and lists one entry per CDR3 protein. Counted here are 750,000 to 950,000 distinct CDR3 sequences, over 35% occurring once; the ten biggest clones make up 7% to 10%. Per the germline V gene, CDR1 is SGHTA and CDR2 is FQGTGA. The CDR3 runs 15 residues. Regarding the study as a whole: Most expanded thyroid clonotypes above 0.001 also appeared in blood. From stable hyperthyroidism, ophthalmopathy was set apart by a 13 V-J model.

Patients were excluded for uncontrolled infection, other autoimmune disease, pregnancy or lactation. Each diagnosis drew on symptoms, thyroxine, TRAb, thyroid ultrasound and orbital computed tomography findings. About this clonotype: As yet, its antigen is unknown. An end of the junction does not agree with germline; a read error may underlie this.

Sequencing used blood. The receptor's source is a man aged 18 to 29 with Graves' hyperthyroidism. The V gene is TRBV7-3, the J gene TRBJ2-7, with D perhaps matching TRBD1 or TRBD2 (5 bases each). The CDR3, as DNA: TGCGCCAGCAGCCAAGGGCAGGGACGGTCCTACGAGCAGTACTTC. This gives the protein CASSQGQGRSYEQYF.